Below, 20 T cell receptor beta chains from the same sample are listed, as sequenced in a study of blood T cell repertoires in COVID-19. Profiled with immunoSEQ multiplex PCR; TCRdb holds only in-frame clones, not every one. The sample records 210,000 or so clones, more than 75% being singletons. The sequenced sample consisted of PBMCs or T cells enriched from blood (not recorded which). The receptor source for this set is a woman between 40 and 50 years old with acute COVID-19.

The chain has TRBV2 and TRBJ1-6; D is undetermined. Germline V gene sequence: CDR1 SNHLY, CDR2 FYNNEI. CDR3 length: 12 residues. V was cut by 11 bases and J by 6 bases, with 11 bases left in between. In DNA form, the CDR3 reads TGTGCCCAAGCGGGGATTAATTCACCCCTCCACTTT. It is translated as CAQAGINSPLHF. The full variable domain, rest sourced from reference TRBV2 and TRBJ1-6, is EPEVTQTPSHQVTQMGQEVILRCVPISNHLYFYWYRQILGQKVEFLVSFYNNEISEKSEIFDDQFSVERPDGSNFTLKIRSTKLEDSAMYFCAQAGINSPLHFGNGTRLTVT.

Details on this clone: Mismatch with germline at one junction end may stem from a read error. This chain connects TRBV4-3 to TRBJ1-6; D ambiguous. Germline CDR1 and CDR2: LGHNA and YSLEER. This CDR3 is 12 amino acids long. The CDR3 DNA reads TGCGCCAGCAGCCAATATAAATCACCCCTCCACTTT. Translation gives CASSQYKSPLHF.

The chain uses TRBV28 and TRBJ1-1, with 11 positions matching TRBD1. CDR3 length: 14 residues. V was pared by 4 bases and J by 5 bases, with 3 bases of the junction left unmatched. Germline CDR1 MDHEN, CDR2 SYDVKM. The CDR3 is CASSWTGGRTEAFF. The CDR3 region has the DNA TGTGCCAGCAGTTGGACAGGGGGCAGGACTGAAGCTTTCTTT.

CDR3 amino acids: CASSETGNTGELFF. The CDR3 DNA follows: TGTGCCAGCAGTGAAACAGGGAACACCGGGGAGCTGTTTTTT. This chain links TRBV2 with TRBJ2-2; D perhaps matches TRBD1 (5 bases). CDR3 length equals 14 residues. From germline, CDR1 is SNHLY and CDR2 FYNNEI. V was pared by 2 bases and J by 1 base, with 5 bases between.

The chain links TRBV19 to TRBJ2-1; the D gene is possibly TRBD2 (5 bases). With 1 base removed from V and 7 bases from J, the gap between germline ends came to 11 bases. The CDR3 is 14 residues long. Germline CDR1 LNHDA, CDR2 SQIVND (reference sequence). CDR3 amino acids: CASSIAWRRNEQFF. CDR3 nucleotide sequence: TGTGCCAGTAGTATAGCGTGGCGGAGGAATGAGCAGTTCTTC.

The table lists this clone with a few counts. The CDR3 nucleotides read TGTGCCAGCAGTTTGGGCCAGGGTTGGTACTTC. Translating gives CASSLGQGWYF. The chain couples TRBV12-3 or TRBV12-4 to TRBJ2-7; D is possibly TRBD1 (5 bases). This CDR3 has 11 amino acids. Trimming removed 3 bases from V and 12 bases from J, with 12 bases in between.

V gene TRBV7-2 combines with J gene TRBJ2-7; a possible D gene is TRBD2 (6 bases). The CDR3 totals 17 residues. CDR1 and CDR2 (germline): SGHTA, FQGNSA. Trimming cost V 5 bases and J 0 bases, with 20 bases left between them. CDR3: CASSVGPSRDFSYEQYF. The CDR3 DNA is TGTGCCAGCAGCGTTGGCCCCTCCCGGGACTTCTCCTACGAGCAGTACTTC.

The chain couples TRBV2 to TRBJ2-2; 8 bases map to TRBD2. Germline CDR1 is SNHLY and CDR2 is FYNNEI. The CDR3 extends over 15 amino acids. V was clipped by 3 bases and J by 2 bases; unmatched bases: 2. DNA of the CDR3: TGTGCCAGCAGTGATACTAGCGGTAACACCGGGGAGCTGTTTTTT. Translation gives CASSDTSGNTGELFF.

Only a few counts were recorded for this clone. The genes are TRBV7-2 and TRBJ1-2; the D gene is possibly TRBD1 (5 bases). With 5 bases removed from V and 0 bases from J, the gap between germline ends came to 7 bases. The germline gives CDR1 SGHTA, CDR2 FQGNSA. The CDR3 runs 13 residues. CDR3 region: CASSETANYGYTF. The CDR3 DNA reads TGTGCCAGCAGCGAGACAGCTAACTATGGCTACACCTTC.

There are a few counts of this clone. The chain links TRBV14 to TRBJ2-3, with TRBD1 matching 9 bases. V trimming: 7 bases; J trimming: 3 bases; junction bases outside the gene matches: 5. The germline CDR1 and CDR2 sequences are SGHDN and FVKESK. The CDR3 contains 14 residues. The CDR3 coding sequence is TGTGCCAGCAACGGACAGGGGTGGACAGATACGCAGTATTTT. This translates into CASNGQGWTDTQYF.

The rearrangement uses TRBV12-3 or TRBV12-4 and TRBJ1-2, with D hard to call. This CDR3 contains 13 residues. Trimming cost V 0 bases and J 1 base, with 3 bases left between them. The CDR3 reads CASSLAGNYGYTF. The CDR3 DNA reads TGTGCCAGCAGTTTAGCCGGTAACTATGGCTACACCTTC.

This clone was recorded only once. The chain uses TRBV11-2 and TRBJ2-3; 7 nucleotides align to TRBD1. The CDR3 is 14 residues long. CDR1 and CDR2 (germline): SGHAT, FQNNGV. With V trimmed by 7 bases and J by 6 bases, 10 bases remained unmatched. The DNA for the CDR3 is TGTGCCAGCAACCCAGGACAGGTAGTCGATACGCAGTATTTT. This gives the protein CASNPGQVVDTQYF.

The chain employs TRBV6-1 and TRBJ2-7, with 8 bases fitting TRBD1. The length of the CDR3 is 18 residues. Germline CDR1 and CDR2: MNHNS and SASEGT. With V trimmed by 4 bases and J by 2 bases, 16 bases remained unmatched. This chain's CDR3 is CASSAQSTGVNGPYEQYF. CDR3 in DNA: TGTGCCAGCAGTGCACAGTCGACAGGGGTCAATGGTCCCTACGAGCAGTACTTC.

The rearrangement joins TRBV19 to TRBJ2-1, with TRBD2 identical over 13 bases. V lost 3 bases and J lost 4; bases outside the gene matches: 3. Germline CDR1 reads LNHDA; CDR2 reads SQIVND (reference sequence). The CDR3 is 16 amino acids. Here the CDR3 reads CASSIELAGGYNEQFF. The CDR3 DNA reads TGTGCCAGTAGTATCGAACTAGCGGGAGGGTACAATGAGCAGTTCTTC.

This CDR3 is CASSLEAGAEAFF. The CDR3 nucleotides read TGCGCCAGCAGCTTGGAGGCAGGGGCTGAAGCTTTCTTT. The rearrangement joins TRBV5-1 to TRBJ1-1; D may be TRBD1 (6 bases). The V end was cut by 0 bases, the J end by 6 bases, with 9 bases between. The CDR3 length is 13 residues. Germline assignment: CDR1 SGHRS and CDR2 YFSETQ. The full variable domain, completed using reference TRBV5-1 and TRBJ1-1, is KAGVTQTPRYLIKTRGQQVTLSCSPISGHRSVSWYQQTPGQGLQFLFEYFSETQRNKGNFPGRFSGRQFSNSRSEMNVSTLELGDSALYLCASSLEAGAEAFFGQGTRLTVV.

This chain uses TRBV28 with TRBJ1-1; possibly TRBD1 for D (6 bases). The V gene's germline CDR1 is MDHEN and CDR2 SYDVKM. V was clipped by 3 bases and J by 6 bases, with 20 bases between them. The CDR3 runs to 16 residues. The CDR3 DNA reads as TGTGCCAGCAGTTTGTTAGGCGGGGGGCAGTCTCCTGAAGCTTTCTTT. It encodes CASSLLGGGQSPEAFF.

This chain links TRBV5-1 with TRBJ2-1, with TRBD2 identical over 9 bases. V gave up 4 bases and J gave up 0 bases; unmatched junction bases: 5. Germline V lookup: CDR1 SGHRS, CDR2 YFSETQ. The CDR3 totals 16 residues. The CDR3 DNA reads TGCGCCAGCAGCGGAGAGACTAGCGGCTCCTACAATGAGCAGTTCTTC. Its translation: CASSGETSGSYNEQFF.

V gene TRBV27 combines with J gene TRBJ2-2; 15 nucleotides agree with TRBD2. Germline CDR1 and CDR2: MNHEY and SMNVEV (reference sequence). The CDR3 contains 19 residues. Trimming removed 3 bases from V and 0 bases from J; junction bases left unmatched: 5. CDR3: CASSFGLAGGYANTGELFF. CDR3 in DNA: TGTGCCAGCAGTTTTGGACTAGCGGGGGGGTACGCGAACACCGGGGAGCTGTTTTTT.

This chain connects TRBV6-1 to TRBJ1-3; maybe TRBD1 (5 bases). V lost 2 bases to trimming and J lost 3 bases, with 8 bases between them. Germline V gives CDR1 MNHNS, CDR2 SASEGT. The CDR3 is made up of 14 amino acids. The CDR3 sequence: CASSERGFGNTIYF. DNA for the CDR3: TGTGCCAGCAGTGAACGGGGGTTTGGAAACACCATATATTTT.

J is TRBJ2-7 and V is TRBV19; D perhaps matches TRBD2 (5 bases). The CDR3 contains 14 residues. Trimming pared 2 bases from V and 5 bases from J, leaving 13 bases between. Per germline, CDR1 LNHDA and CDR2 SQIVND (reference sequence). CDR3 loop: CASSINRGSDEQYF. CDR3 bases: TGTGCCAGTAGTATAAATCGTGGTAGCGACGAGCAGTACTTC.